This T cell receptor (beta chain) was identified in a study of blood T cell repertoires in COVID-19. Study context: From T cells, B-cell-depleted T cells, or PBMCs came the material, which was cDNA or gDNA.

The V end lost 4 bases, the J end lost 0 bases, and 21 bases lay between the germline ends. Germline V gene data show CDR1 as ENHRY and CDR2 as SYGVKD. The CDR3 totals 19 residues. Only one count was recorded for this clone. Measured with immunoSEQ multiplex PCR; TCRdb has only the in-frame clones, and not every one. The sample contains 400,000 or so clones, about 89% of which appear only once. Patients of the Seattle cohort, enrolled during active infection, were followed longitudinally. V and J are TRBV10-3 and TRBJ1-4, with D possibly TRBD1 on 5 matching bases. The source material was peripheral blood. This receptor was obtained from a woman aged 40 to 50 with COVID-19, enrolled during active disease. CDR3 in DNA: TGTGCCATCAGTGCCCCTGACAGTCTCTCGGACGCAACTAATGAAAAACTGTTTTTT. This codes for CAISAPDSLSDATNEKLFF.